Each of the 16 T cell receptor beta chains below was sequenced from the same sample in a study of early T cells in non-severe SARS-CoV-2 infection. TCRdb fed the 5' RACE reads into MiXCR, producing one record per CDR3 protein. The data contain some 80,000 distinct CDR3 sequences, roughly 13% of them singletons. Sequencing was performed on whole blood. The receptors were sampled from an adult who was a healthcare worker with PCR-confirmed SARS-CoV-2 infection or an uninfected control (not recorded which).

This clonotype showed up many times. The rearrangement links TRBV12-3 or TRBV12-4 to TRBJ1-1; unclear D gene. Trimming took 2 bases from V and 2 from J, leaving 6 bases between them. The CDR3 totals 13 residues. CDR3 loop: CASSLTPNTEAFF. CDR3 DNA sequence: TGTGCCAGCAGTTTAACGCCCAACACTGAAGCTTTCTTT.

The rearrangement joins TRBV21-1 to TRBJ2-7. TRBV21-1 is a recognized pseudogene. The CDR3 runs to 12 residues. CDR3 sequence: CASSKWRYEQYF. CDR3 coding DNA: TGTGCCAGCAGCAAATGGCGGTACGAGCAGTACTTC.

This clonotype occurred many times. V is TRBV2 and J is TRBJ2-5; 8 bases map to TRBD1. Germline CDR1 is SNHLY and CDR2 is FYNNEI. The V segment lost 6 bases and the J segment 4 bases; nucleotides outside the gene matches: 4. This CDR3 contains 13 residues. CDR3 loop: CASRQGAGETQYF. In DNA, the CDR3 is TGTGCCAGCAGGCAGGGGGCTGGAGAGACCCAGTACTTC.

The CDR3 loop is CSGMTGWNTEAFF. In DNA, the CDR3 is TGCAGCGGGATGACAGGGTGGAACACTGAAGCTTTCTTT. The genes are TRBV29-1 and TRBJ1-1, with 7 bases aligning to TRBD1. The CDR3 runs to 13 residues. CDR1 is SQVTM and CDR2 is ANQGSEA in the germline V gene. With V trimmed by 7 bases and J by 1 base, 6 bases remained unmatched.

The chain joins TRBV3-1 to TRBJ1-1; no clear D. Trimming left V 4 bases short and J 4 bases short, with 7 bases between. Germline V gene sequence: CDR1 LGHDT, CDR2 YNNKEL (reference sequence). The CDR3 has 12 amino acids. DNA of the CDR3: TGTGCCAGCAGCCTCGGGCCCACTGAAGCTTTCTTT. Amino acids: CASSLGPTEAFF.

In this sample, this clonotype turned up a few times. V is TRBV30 and J is TRBJ1-3; tentative D call: TRBD1 (6 bases). The CDR3 extends over 15 amino acids. V gave up 2 bases and J gave up 0 bases, with 11 bases separating them. The germline gives CDR1 GTSNPN, CDR2 SVGIG (reference sequence). The CDR3 region is CAWSRDTLSGNTIYF. The CDR3 DNA follows: TGTGCCTGGAGTAGGGACACACTCTCTGGAAACACCATATATTTT.

This clonotype was counted ten times or more. Written as DNA, the CDR3 is TGTGCCAGCAGCCAAGACGCGGCGAACACTGAAGCTTTCTTT. Translated, it gives CASSQDAANTEAFF. The chain combines TRBV3-1 with TRBJ1-1; D unclear. Trimming cost V 0 bases and J 1 base, with 6 bases left between them. This CDR3 contains 14 residues. The V gene's germline CDR1 is LGHDT and CDR2 YNNKEL (reference sequence).

The chain combines TRBV5-6 with TRBJ2-7; D not certain. Deletions cut 2 bases from V and 7 bases from J, with 10 bases between. Germline V gene sequence: CDR1 SGHDT, CDR2 YYEEEE. The CDR3 has 12 amino acids. The CDR3 DNA reads as TGTGCCAGCAGCTTCGGACCCTCGGAGCAGTACTTC. Translated, it gives CASSFGPSEQYF.

V usage is TRBV6-5 and J usage is TRBJ2-3; possibly TRBD2 for D (6 bases). This CDR3 has 15 amino acids. V dropped 6 bases and J dropped 0 bases, with 13 bases sitting between them. Looked up from germline, CDR1 is MNHEY and CDR2 is SVGAGI. CDR3 sequence (DNA): TGTGCCAGCAGCCCTCAGCGGGCTAGCACAGATACGCAGTATTTT. This codes for CASSPQRASTDTQYF.

The sample holds many counts of this clonotype. The chain links TRBV7-9 to TRBJ2-5, with TRBD2 identical over 10 bases. Trimming took 3 bases from V and 5 from J; bases not matched to a gene: 6. Germline V gives CDR1 SEHNR, CDR2 FQNEAQ (reference sequence). CDR3 size: 15 residues. CDR3 nucleotides: TGTGCCAGCAGCTTTGTACTAGCGGGGAAGGAGACCCAGTACTTC. This gives the protein CASSFVLAGKETQYF. Supplemented by reference TRBV7-9 and TRBJ2-5, the full variable domain reads DTGVSQNPRHKITKRGQNVTFRCDPISEHNRLYWYRQTLGQGPEFLTYFQNEAQLEKSRLLSDRFSAERPKGSFSTLEIQRTEQGDSAMYLCASSFVLAGKETQYFGPGTRLLVL.

This clonotype occurred a few times. This chain joins TRBV20-1 and TRBJ2-1; D possibly uses TRBD1 or TRBD2 (5 bases each). The CDR3 length is 14 residues. Germline CDR1 reads DFQATT; CDR2 reads SNEGSKA (reference sequence). The germline V and J ends were trimmed by 4 bases and 4 bases, with 14 bases remaining between them. DNA for the CDR3: TGCAGTGCTACCGGGACGGAGAAGTACAATGAGCAGTTCTTC. This sequence encodes CSATGTEKYNEQFF.

V and J are TRBV15 and TRBJ1-6; D is undetermined. The CDR3 contains 18 residues. Germline V CDR1 and CDR2: LNHNV, YYDKDF (reference sequence). Between the trimmed V and J ends, which lost 2 bases and 0 bases, there was a span of 14 bases. Here the CDR3 reads CATSRSGGMGSYNSPLHF. CDR3 sequence (DNA): TGTGCCACCAGCAGATCCGGTGGAATGGGCTCCTATAATTCACCCCTCCACTTT.

The V call is TRBV4-3, the J call TRBJ2-2; perhaps TRBD1 as D (5 bases). V gave up 0 bases and J gave up 5 bases, with 16 bases separating them. There are 17 residues in the CDR3. The germline gives CDR1 LGHNA, CDR2 YSLEER. The CDR3 protein is CASSQDGASKPTGELFF. The CDR3 coding sequence is TGCGCCAGCAGCCAAGATGGGGCGTCCAAACCGACCGGGGAGCTGTTTTTT.

In its sample, this clonotype was seen a few times. The chain has TRBV3-1 and TRBJ1-6; D is ambiguous. The germline V gene encodes CDR1 LGHDT and CDR2 YNNKEL (reference sequence). V shed 4 bases and J shed 9 bases, with 13 bases lying between them. This CDR3 spans 14 amino acids. CDR3 coding DNA: TGTGCCAGCAGCCCACGCCTTTCAGGTTCACCCCTCCACTTT. Its translation is CASSPRLSGSPLHF.

The table lists this clonotype with many counts. The chain uses TRBV20-1 and TRBJ1-5; no firm D call. V was trimmed by 3 bases and J by 5 bases, leaving 11 bases between them. The CDR3 is made up of 13 amino acids. Germline V gene lookup returns CDR1 DFQATT and CDR2 SNEGSKA (reference sequence). The CDR3, as DNA: TGCAGTGCTAGTCCGGGTCCAGATCAGCCCCAGCATTTT. Protein: CSASPGPDQPQHF.

The rearrangement joins TRBV20-1 to TRBJ1-2; D uncertain. Between the trimmed V and J ends, which lost 6 bases and 8 bases, there was a span of 16 bases. The CDR3 has 12 amino acids. Per the germline V gene, CDR1 is DFQATT and CDR2 is SNEGSKA (reference sequence). This CDR3 reads CSAPLPAPGYTF. CDR3 in DNA: TGCAGTGCCCCCTTGCCCGCGCCCGGCTACACCTTC.